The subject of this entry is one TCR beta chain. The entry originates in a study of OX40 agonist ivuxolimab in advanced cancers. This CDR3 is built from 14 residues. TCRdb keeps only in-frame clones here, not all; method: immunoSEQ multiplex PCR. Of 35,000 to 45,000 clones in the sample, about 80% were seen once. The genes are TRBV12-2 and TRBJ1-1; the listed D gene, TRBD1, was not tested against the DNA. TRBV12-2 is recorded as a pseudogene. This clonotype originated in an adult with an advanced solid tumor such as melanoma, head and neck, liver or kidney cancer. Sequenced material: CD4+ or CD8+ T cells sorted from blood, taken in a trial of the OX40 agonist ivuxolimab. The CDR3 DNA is TGTGCAAGTCGTCCGCGGACAGGGCCCACTGAAGCTTTCTTT. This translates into CASRPRTGPTEAFF.